This TCR beta chain appears in the sequencing data of a study of OX40 agonist ivuxolimab in advanced cancers. Background on the whole study: Ivuxolimab, which targeted the costimulatory receptor OX40 (CD134), was an agonistic, fully human IgG2 monoclonal antibody. Intravenous ivuxolimab was administered to patients every 2 weeks at six dose levels: 0.01, 0.1, 0.3, 1.5, 3 and 10 mg/kg. Of the 50 or so patients in dose escalation, some 20 had hepatocellular carcinoma, some 15 had melanoma, 9 had renal cell carcinoma and 9 had head and neck cancer. In the dose-escalation cohort, 82.7% of patients were male, and the mean age was roughly 60 years, with a range of 23 to 79. Prior anti-PD-1, anti-PD-L1 or anti-CTLA-4 therapy was permitted, and checkpoint inhibitors had been received by under 50% of dose-escalation patients. Three dose-escalation patients achieved partial responses, one with hepatocellular carcinoma and two with cutaneous melanoma. The purpose of peripheral TCRbeta sequencing was to test whether ivuxolimab changed TCR sequence diversity and led to clonal T-cell expansion. The paper describes the monotherapy dose-escalation part (N of about 50 patients) of the phase I trial of ivuxolimab.

Patients with a history of autoimmune disease or receiving systemic immunosuppression were excluded from the trial. Peripheral blood for TCR sequencing was collected from all dose cohorts at baseline, on cycle 4 day 1, and on cycle 7 day 1. The samples were taken from a phase I, first-in-human, multicenter, open-label dose-escalation trial of ivuxolimab. The trial enrolled adults with locally advanced or metastatic head and neck squamous cell, hepatocellular, melanoma or renal cell carcinoma. CD4+ and CD8+ T cells were sorted separately from peripheral blood before TCR sequencing. As for this clone: Its recognized antigen is unknown. Base qualities are not at hand, and no much larger clone is one base apart.

The paper's findings and limits, for the study overall: In the 0.1-3.0 mg/kg groups, partial responders were among the patients with the lowest normalized peripheral clonal expansion, particularly in CD8+ T cells. Which antigens the clonally expanded peripheral T cells were specific for was not determined. Low levels of normalized T-cell clonal expansion were also seen in some patients who did not respond. At doses of 0.1 to 3.0 mg/kg, clonal expansion of both CD4+ and CD8+ blood T cells was observed from baseline to week 6. After ivuxolimab, more expanded clones were found on average in CD8+ T cells than in CD4+ T cells.

There are 16 amino acids in the CDR3, from cysteine to phenylalanine inclusive. The only DNA kept is the CDR3, 48 bases in frame from the first base. Trimming takes 1 base off V and 2 bases off J; junction bases not matched to a gene: 5. The germline V gene (reference sequence) gives CDR1 as GTSNPN and CDR2 as SVGIG. To sequence the TCRbeta CDR3 region, genomic DNA was isolated from the sorted cells. The immunoSEQ Assay was used for sequencing of TCRbeta CDR3 regions. TCRdb carries this immuneACCESS record with in-frame sequences only. Its versions omit some clonotypes, under half of them owing to an unresolved V gene in the studies checked, with the rest unexplained. The sample contains some 40,000 clones, about 94% of them found a single time. The top ten constitute 20% to 25% of the sample.

The receptor comes from an adult with an advanced solid tumor such as melanoma, head and neck, liver or kidney cancer. The material sequenced was CD4+ or CD8+ T cells sorted from blood, taken in a trial of the OX40 agonist ivuxolimab. In this chain, TRBV30 is recombined with TRBJ2-1, with 10 bases matching TRBD2. DNA sequence: TGTGCCTGGAGTGGGTCTAGCGGGAGACCCTACAATGAGCAGTTCTTC. The translation is CAWSGSSGRPYNEQFF.